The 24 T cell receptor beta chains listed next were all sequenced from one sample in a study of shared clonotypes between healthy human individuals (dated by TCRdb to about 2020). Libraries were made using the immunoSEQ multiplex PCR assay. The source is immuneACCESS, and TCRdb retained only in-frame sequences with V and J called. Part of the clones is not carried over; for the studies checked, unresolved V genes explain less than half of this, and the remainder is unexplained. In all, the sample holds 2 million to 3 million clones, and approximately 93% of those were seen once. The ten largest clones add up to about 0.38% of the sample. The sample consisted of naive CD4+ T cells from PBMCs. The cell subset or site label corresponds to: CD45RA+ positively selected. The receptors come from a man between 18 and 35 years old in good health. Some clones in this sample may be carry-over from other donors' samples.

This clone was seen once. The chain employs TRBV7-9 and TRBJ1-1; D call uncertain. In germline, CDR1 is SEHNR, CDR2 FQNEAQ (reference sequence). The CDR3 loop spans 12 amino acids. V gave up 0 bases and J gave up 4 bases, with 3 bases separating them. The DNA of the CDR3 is TGTGCCAGCAGCTTAGCGCCCACTGAAGCTTTCTTT. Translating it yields CASSLAPTEAFF.

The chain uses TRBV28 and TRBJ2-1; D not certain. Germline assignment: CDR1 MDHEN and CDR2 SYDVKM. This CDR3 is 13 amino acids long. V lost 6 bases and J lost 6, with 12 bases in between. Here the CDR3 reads CASSRTTFNEQFF. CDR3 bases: TGTGCCAGCAGCCGAACTACCTTCAATGAGCAGTTCTTC.

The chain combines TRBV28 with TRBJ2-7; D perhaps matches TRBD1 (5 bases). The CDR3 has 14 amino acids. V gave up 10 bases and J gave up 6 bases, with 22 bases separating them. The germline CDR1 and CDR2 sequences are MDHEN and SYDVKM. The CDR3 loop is CATQGWPGHPEQYF. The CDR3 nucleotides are TGTGCCACCCAGGGCTGGCCTGGTCACCCCGAGCAGTACTTC.

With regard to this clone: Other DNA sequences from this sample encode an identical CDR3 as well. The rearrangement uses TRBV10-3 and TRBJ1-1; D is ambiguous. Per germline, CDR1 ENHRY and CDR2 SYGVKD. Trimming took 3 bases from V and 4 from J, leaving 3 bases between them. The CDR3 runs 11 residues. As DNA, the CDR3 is TGTGCCATCAGTGACGGCACTGAAGCTTTCTTT. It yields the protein CAISDGTEAFF.

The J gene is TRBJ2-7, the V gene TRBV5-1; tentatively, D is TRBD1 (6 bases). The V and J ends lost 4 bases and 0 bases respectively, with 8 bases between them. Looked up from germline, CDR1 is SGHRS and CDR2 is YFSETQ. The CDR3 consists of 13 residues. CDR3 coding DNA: TGCGCCAGCAGCCCAGGGGTCTCCTACGAGCAGTACTTC. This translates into CASSPGVSYEQYF.

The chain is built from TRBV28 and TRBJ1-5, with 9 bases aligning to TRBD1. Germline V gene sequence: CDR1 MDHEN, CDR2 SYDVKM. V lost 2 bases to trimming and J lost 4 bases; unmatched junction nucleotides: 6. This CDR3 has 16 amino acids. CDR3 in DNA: TGTGCCAGCAGTTTAAGGGCGACAGGGGGGAATCAGCCCCAGCATTTT. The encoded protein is CASSLRATGGNQPQHF.

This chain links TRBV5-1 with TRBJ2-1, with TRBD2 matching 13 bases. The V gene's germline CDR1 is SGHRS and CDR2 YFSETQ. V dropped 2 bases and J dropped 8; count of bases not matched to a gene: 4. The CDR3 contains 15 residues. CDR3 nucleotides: TGCGCCAGCAGCTTCCGGACTAGCGGGAGTGATGAGCAGTTCTTC. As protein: CASSFRTSGSDEQFF. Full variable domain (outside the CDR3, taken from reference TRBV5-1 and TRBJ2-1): KAGVTQTPRYLIKTRGQQVTLSCSPISGHRSVSWYQQTPGQGLQFLFEYFSETQRNKGNFPGRFSGRQFSNSRSEMNVSTLELGDSALYLCASSFRTSGSDEQFFGPGTRLTVL.

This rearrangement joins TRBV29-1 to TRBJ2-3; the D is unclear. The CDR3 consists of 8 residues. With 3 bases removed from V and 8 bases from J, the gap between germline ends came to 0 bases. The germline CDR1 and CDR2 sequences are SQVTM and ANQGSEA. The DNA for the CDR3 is TGCAGCGTTGATACGCAGTATTTT. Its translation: CSVDTQYF.

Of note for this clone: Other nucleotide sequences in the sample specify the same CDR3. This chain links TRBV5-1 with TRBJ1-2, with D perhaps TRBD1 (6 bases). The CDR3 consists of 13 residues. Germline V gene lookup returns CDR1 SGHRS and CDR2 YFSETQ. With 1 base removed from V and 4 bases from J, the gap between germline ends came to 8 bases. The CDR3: CASSLRGGYGYTF. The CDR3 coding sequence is TGCGCCAGCAGCTTGAGAGGGGGCTATGGCTACACCTTC.

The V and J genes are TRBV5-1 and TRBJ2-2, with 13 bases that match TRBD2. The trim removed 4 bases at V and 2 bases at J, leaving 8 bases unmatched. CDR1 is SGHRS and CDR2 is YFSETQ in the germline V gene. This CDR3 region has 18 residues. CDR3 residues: CASSLGLAGVFNTGELFF. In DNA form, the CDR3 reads TGCGCCAGCAGCCTAGGACTAGCGGGAGTTTTTAACACCGGGGAGCTGTTTTTT.

DNA for the CDR3: TGTGCCAGCAGCTTAGCGACTAGCGGGGGACAAGAGACCCAGTACTTC. Its protein is CASSLATSGGQETQYF. The rearrangement joins TRBV7-7 to TRBJ2-5, with TRBD2 matching over 12 bases. Germline assignment: CDR1 SSHAT and CDR2 FNYEAQ (reference sequence). V trimming: 0 bases; J trimming: 2 bases; junction bases outside the gene matches: 1. CDR3 length equals 16 residues.

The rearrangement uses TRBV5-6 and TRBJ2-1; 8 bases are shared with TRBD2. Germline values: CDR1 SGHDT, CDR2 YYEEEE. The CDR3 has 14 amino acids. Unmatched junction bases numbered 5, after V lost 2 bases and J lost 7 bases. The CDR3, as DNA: TGTGCCAGCAGCTTTGCGGGAGGTTGGAATGAGCAGTTCTTC. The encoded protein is CASSFAGGWNEQFF.

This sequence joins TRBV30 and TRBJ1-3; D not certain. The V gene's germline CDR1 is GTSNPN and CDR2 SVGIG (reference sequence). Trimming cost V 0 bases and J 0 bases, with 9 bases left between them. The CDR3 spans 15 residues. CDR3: CAWSVQQSSGNTIYF. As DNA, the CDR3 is TGTGCCTGGAGTGTACAACAGAGCTCTGGAAACACCATATATTTT.

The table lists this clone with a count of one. CDR3: CASSFGLAGEAPQYF. Here the CDR3 DNA reads TGTGCCAGCAGCTTCGGACTAGCGGGAGAGGCGCCCCAGTACTTC. The chain links TRBV5-4 to TRBJ2-5; TRBD2 matches at 13 bases. With V trimmed by 2 bases and J by 9 bases, 7 bases remained unmatched. Germline lookup yields CDR1 SGHNT and CDR2 YYREEE (reference sequence). The CDR3 consists of 15 residues.

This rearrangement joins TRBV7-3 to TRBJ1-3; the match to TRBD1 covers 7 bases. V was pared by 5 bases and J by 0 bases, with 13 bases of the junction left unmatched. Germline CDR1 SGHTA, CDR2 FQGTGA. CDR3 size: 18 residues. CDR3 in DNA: TGTGCCAGCAGCCTCATCACGTTAACAGGGGCCTCTGGAAACACCATATATTTT. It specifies CASSLITLTGASGNTIYF.

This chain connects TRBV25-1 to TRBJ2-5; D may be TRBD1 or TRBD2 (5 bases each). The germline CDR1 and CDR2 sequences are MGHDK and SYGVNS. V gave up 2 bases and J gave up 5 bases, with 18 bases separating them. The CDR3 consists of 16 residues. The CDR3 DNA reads TGTGCCAGCAGTGAAGTAAGGGGAGACGGATGGGAGACCCAGTACTTC. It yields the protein CASSEVRGDGWETQYF.

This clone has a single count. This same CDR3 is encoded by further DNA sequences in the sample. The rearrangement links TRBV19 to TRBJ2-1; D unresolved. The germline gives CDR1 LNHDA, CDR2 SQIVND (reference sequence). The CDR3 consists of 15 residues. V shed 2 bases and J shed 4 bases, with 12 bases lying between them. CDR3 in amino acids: CASSISGTLYNEQFF. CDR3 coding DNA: TGTGCCAGTAGTATAAGTGGAACCCTGTACAATGAGCAGTTCTTC.

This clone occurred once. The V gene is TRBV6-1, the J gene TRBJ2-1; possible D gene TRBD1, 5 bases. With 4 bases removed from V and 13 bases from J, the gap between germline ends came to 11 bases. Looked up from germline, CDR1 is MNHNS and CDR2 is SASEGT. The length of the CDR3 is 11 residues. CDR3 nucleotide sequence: TGTGCCAGCAGTGCTCAGACAGCACAGTTCTTC. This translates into CASSAQTAQFF.

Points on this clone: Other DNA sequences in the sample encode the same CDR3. The CDR3 nucleotides read TGTGCCAGCAGCTTAGAGGTGCGGGAGACCCAGTACTTC. Translated, it gives CASSLEVRETQYF. V is TRBV7-2 and J is TRBJ2-5; D is unresolved. This CDR3 comprises 13 residues. The V gene's germline CDR1 is SGHTA and CDR2 FQGNSA. The V end was cut by 1 base, the J end by 5 bases, with 8 bases between.

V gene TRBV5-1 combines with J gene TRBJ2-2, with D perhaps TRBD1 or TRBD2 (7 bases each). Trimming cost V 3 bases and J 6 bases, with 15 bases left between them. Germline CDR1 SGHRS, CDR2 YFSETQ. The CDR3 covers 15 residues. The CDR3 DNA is TGCGCCAGCAGCTACGGGGGAGGGGGCCCCGGGGAGCTGTTTTTT. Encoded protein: CASSYGGGGPGELFF.

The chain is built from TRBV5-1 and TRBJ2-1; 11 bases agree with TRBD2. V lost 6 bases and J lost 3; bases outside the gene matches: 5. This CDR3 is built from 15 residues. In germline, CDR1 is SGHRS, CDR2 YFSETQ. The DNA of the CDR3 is TGCGCCAGCATCCGACTAGCGGGAAGCTACAATGAGCAGTTCTTC. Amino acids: CASIRLAGSYNEQFF. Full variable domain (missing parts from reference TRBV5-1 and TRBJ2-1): KAGVTQTPRYLIKTRGQQVTLSCSPISGHRSVSWYQQTPGQGLQFLFEYFSETQRNKGNFPGRFSGRQFSNSRSEMNVSTLELGDSALYLCASIRLAGSYNEQFFGPGTRLTVL.

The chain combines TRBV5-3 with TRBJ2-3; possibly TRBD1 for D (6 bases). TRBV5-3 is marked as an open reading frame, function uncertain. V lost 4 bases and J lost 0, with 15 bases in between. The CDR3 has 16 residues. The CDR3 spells CARSTGTPTSTDTQYF. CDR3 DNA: TGTGCCAGAAGCACCGGGACACCTACTAGCACAGATACGCAGTATTTT.

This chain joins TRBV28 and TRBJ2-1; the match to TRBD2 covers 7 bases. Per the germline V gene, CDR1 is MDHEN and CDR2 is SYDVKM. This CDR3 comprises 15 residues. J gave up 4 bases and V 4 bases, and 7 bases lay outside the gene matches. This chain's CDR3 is CASSSAGAGYNEQFF. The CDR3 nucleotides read TGTGCCAGCAGTTCCGCGGGAGCGGGTTACAATGAGCAGTTCTTC.

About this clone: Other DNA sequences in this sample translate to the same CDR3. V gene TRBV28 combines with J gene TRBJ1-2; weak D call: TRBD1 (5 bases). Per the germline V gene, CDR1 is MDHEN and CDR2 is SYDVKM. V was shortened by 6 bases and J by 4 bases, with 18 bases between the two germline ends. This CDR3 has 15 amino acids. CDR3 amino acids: CASSPPGGLSYGYTF. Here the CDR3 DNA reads TGTGCCAGCAGCCCCCCCGGGGGGTTGAGCTATGGCTACACCTTC.